This T cell receptor (beta chain) was observed in a study of CD8 T cells in Susac syndrome. Between the trimmed V and J ends, which lost 9 bases and 1 base, there was a span of 9 bases. CDR1 SEHNR and CDR2 FQNEAQ come from the germline V gene (reference sequence). The CDR3 covers 12 residues. An amount of RNA that ranged from 0.5 to 1 ug was reverse transcribed with random hexamers. From the immunoSEQ multiplex PCR reads, TCRdb called clonotypes with MiXCR, one entry per CDR3 protein. The sample has about 300,000 distinct CDR3 sequences, 70% to 90% seen once. This clonotype came up a few times. Material for sequencing was CD8+ T cells from PBMCs. The chain employs TRBV7-9 and TRBJ1-1; unclear D gene. This clonotype was obtained from a human donor with multiple sclerosis. Written as DNA, the CDR3 is TGTGCCAGTAGACCGGGGAACACTGAAGCTTTCTTT. Protein sequence: CASRPGNTEAFF.